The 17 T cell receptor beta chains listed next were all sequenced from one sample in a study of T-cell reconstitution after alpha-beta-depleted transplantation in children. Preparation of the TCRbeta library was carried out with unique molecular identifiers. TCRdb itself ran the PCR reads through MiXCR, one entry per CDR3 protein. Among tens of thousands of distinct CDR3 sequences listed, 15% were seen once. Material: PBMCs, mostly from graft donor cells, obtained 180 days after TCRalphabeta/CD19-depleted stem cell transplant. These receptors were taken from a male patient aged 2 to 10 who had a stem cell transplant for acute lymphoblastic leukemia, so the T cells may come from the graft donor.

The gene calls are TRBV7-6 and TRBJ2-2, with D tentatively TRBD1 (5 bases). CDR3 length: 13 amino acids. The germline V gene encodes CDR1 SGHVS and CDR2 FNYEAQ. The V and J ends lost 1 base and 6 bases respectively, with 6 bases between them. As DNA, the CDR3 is TGTGCCAGCAGCTTAGAGGGGCCCGGGGAGCTGTTTTTT. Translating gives CASSLEGPGELFF.

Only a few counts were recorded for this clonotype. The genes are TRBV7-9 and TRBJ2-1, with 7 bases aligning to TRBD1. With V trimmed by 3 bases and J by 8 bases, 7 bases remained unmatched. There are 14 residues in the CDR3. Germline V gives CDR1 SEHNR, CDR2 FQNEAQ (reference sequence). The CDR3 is CASSFPDRIDEQFF. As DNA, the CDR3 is TGTGCCAGCAGCTTCCCGGACAGGATAGATGAGCAGTTCTTC.

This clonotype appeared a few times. The CDR3 bases are TGTGCCAGCAGCCCCGCCGGGGACAGAAGAACTAGCACAGATACGCAGTATTTT. Translating gives CASSPAGDRRTSTDTQYF. The chain joins TRBV6-4 to TRBJ2-3, with TRBD1 matching 7 bases. This CDR3 comprises 18 residues. Per germline, CDR1 MRHNA and CDR2 SNTAGT. With 6 bases clipped from V and 0 bases from J, the junction kept 15 bases outside the gene matches.

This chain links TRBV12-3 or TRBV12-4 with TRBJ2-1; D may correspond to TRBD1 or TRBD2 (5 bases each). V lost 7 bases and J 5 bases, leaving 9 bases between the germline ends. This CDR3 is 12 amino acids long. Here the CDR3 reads CASTRGHNEQFF. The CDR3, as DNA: TGTGCCAGCACCCGGGGCCACAATGAGCAGTTCTTC.

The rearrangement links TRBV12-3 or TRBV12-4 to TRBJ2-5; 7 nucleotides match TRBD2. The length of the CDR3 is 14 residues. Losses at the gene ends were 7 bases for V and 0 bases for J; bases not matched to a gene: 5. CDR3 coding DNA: TGTGCCAGCACCCAGCGGGGAAACCAAGAGACCCAGTACTTC. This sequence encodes CASTQRGNQETQYF.

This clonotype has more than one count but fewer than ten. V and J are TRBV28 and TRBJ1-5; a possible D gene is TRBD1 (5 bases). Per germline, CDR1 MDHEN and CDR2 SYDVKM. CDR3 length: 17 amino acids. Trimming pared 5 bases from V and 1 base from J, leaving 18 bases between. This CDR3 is CASSHPLRGSSNQPQHF. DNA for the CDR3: TGTGCCAGCAGTCACCCGCTGCGGGGCAGCAGCAATCAGCCCCAGCATTTT.

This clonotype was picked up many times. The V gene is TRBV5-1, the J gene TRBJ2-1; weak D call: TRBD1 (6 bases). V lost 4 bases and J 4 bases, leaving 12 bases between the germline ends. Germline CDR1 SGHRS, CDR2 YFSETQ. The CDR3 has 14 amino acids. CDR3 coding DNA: TGCGCCAGCAGCGGGGCCAGGGGATACAATGAGCAGTTCTTC. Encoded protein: CASSGARGYNEQFF. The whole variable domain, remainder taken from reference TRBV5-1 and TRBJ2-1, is KAGVTQTPRYLIKTRGQQVTLSCSPISGHRSVSWYQQTPGQGLQFLFEYFSETQRNKGNFPGRFSGRQFSNSRSEMNVSTLELGDSALYLCASSGARGYNEQFFGPGTRLTVL.

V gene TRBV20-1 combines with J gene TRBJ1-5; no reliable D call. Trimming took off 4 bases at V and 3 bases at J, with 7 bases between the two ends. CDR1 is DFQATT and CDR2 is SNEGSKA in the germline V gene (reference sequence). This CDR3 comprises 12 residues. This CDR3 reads CSATTNNQPQHF. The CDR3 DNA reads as TGCAGTGCTACCACTAACAATCAGCCCCAGCATTTT.

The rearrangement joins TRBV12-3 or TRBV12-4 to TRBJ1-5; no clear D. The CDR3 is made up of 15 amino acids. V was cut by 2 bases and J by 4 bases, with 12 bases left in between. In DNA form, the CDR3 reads TGTGCCAGCAGTTTAAATTCTATTCTAAATCAGCCCCAGCATTTT. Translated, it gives CASSLNSILNQPQHF.

The CDR3 loop is CASSRRVAGTGELFF. The CDR3 DNA reads TGTGCCAGCAGCCGCCGCGTCGCGGGCACCGGGGAGCTGTTTTTT. The chain joins TRBV2 to TRBJ2-2; D might be TRBD2 (5 bases). V was clipped by 6 bases and J by 4 bases, with 15 bases between them. Germline V gene sequence: CDR1 SNHLY, CDR2 FYNNEI. The CDR3 is made up of 15 amino acids.

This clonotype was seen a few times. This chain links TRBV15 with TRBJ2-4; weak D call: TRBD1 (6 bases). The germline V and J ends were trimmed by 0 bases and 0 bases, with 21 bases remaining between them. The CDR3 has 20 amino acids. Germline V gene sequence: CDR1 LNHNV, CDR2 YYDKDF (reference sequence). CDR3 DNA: TGTGCCACCAGCAGAGATCCAACAGGGTTGGGCTCTTTAGCCAAAAACATTCAGTACTTC. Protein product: CATSRDPTGLGSLAKNIQYF.

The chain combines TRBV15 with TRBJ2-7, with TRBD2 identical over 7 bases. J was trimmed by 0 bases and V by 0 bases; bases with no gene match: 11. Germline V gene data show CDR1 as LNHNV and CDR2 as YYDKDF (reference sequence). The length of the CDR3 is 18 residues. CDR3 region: CATSRDKVAAGVSYEQYF. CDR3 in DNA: TGTGCCACCAGCAGAGATAAAGTTGCGGCGGGGGTCTCCTACGAGCAGTACTTC.

The CDR3 is CSAMITPYYGYTF. The CDR3 nucleotides are TGCAGTGCTATGATAACACCGTACTATGGCTACACCTTC. The chain recombines TRBV20-1 with TRBJ1-2; D not resolved. The V end was cut by 4 bases, the J end by 3 bases, with 12 bases between. The CDR3 sequence is 13 residues long. Germline V CDR1 and CDR2: DFQATT, SNEGSKA (reference sequence).

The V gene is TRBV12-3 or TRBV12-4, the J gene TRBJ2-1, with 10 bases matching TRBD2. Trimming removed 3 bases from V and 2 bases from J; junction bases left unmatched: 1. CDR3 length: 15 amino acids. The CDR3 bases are TGTGCCAGCAGTTTCGGACTAGCGGCCTACAATGAGCAGTTCTTC. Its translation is CASSFGLAAYNEQFF.

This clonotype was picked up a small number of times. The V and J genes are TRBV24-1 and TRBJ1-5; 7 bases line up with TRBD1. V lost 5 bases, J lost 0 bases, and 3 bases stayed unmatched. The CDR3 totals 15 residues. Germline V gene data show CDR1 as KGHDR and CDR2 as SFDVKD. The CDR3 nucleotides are TGTGCCACCAGTGGGGGACAGTTTAGCAATCAGCCCCAGCATTTT. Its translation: CATSGGQFSNQPQHF.

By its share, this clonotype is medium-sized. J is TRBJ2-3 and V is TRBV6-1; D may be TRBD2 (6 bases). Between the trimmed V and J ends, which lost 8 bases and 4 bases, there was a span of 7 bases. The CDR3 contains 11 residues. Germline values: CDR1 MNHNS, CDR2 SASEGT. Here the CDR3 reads CASGLSDTQYF. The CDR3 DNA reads TGTGCCAGCGGACTATCAGATACGCAGTATTTT.

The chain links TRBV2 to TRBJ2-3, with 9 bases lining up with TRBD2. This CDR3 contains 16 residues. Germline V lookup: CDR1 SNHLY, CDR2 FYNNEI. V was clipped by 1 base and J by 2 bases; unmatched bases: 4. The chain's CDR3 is CASSEEVAGDTDTQYF. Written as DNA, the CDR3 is TGTGCCAGCAGTGAAGAGGTAGCGGGGGACACAGATACGCAGTATTTT.